This TCR beta chain was observed in a study of blood T cell repertoires in COVID-19. Across the whole study: Samples representing acute and convalescent COVID-19 were sourced from the United States, Italy and Spain. T cells, B-cell-depleted T cells, or PBMCs supplied cDNA or gDNA.

Each participant's cohort was designated according to participant-reported clinical history. In germline, CDR1 is SEHNR, CDR2 FQNEAQ (reference sequence). The CDR3 totals 14 residues. V lost 5 bases and J lost 1, with 11 bases in between. Measured with immunoSEQ multiplex PCR; TCRdb has only the in-frame clones, and not every one. The sample carries over 300,000 clones, approximately 85% recorded once. The sequenced material came from PBMCs or T cells enriched from blood (not recorded which). The V and J genes are TRBV7-9 and TRBJ1-1; no reliable D call. The source is a man in his thirties or forties who had recovered from COVID-19. This chain's CDR3 is CASSANTANTEAFF. The CDR3 nucleotides are TGTGCCAGCAGCGCGAATACAGCGAACACTGAAGCTTTCTTT.